A single sample gave rise to the 4 T cell receptor beta chains below, sequenced in a study of shared clonotypes between healthy human individuals. Repertoires were generated with immunoSEQ multiplex PCR, while TCRdb's copy carries only in-frame clones and drops some. The sample has over 2,000,000 clones; around 93% are singletons. The naive CD8 population came from CD45RO-negative cells selected for CCR7, without terminally differentiated effector memory CD45RA+ cells. Sequencing was performed on naive CD8+ T cells from PBMCs. These receptors all stem from a man aged 18 to 29 in good health. Some clones in this sample may be carry-over from other donors' samples.

The CDR3 region is CASSPNGLAGPYEQYF. The CDR3 DNA follows: TGTGCCAGCAGTCCGAACGGACTGGCGGGCCCCTACGAGCAGTACTTC. The chain carries TRBV28 and TRBJ2-7, with D possibly being TRBD2 (5 bases). Trimming shortened V by 5 bases and J by 2 bases, and 19 bases separated the two germline ends. The CDR3 is 16 amino acids. Germline values: CDR1 MDHEN, CDR2 SYDVKM.

This chain connects TRBV27 to TRBJ1-5, with a possible D match to TRBD1 (5 bases). This CDR3 comprises 16 residues. Germline V gives CDR1 MNHEY, CDR2 SMNVEV (reference sequence). The V end was cut by 2 bases, the J end by 2 bases, with 13 bases between. The CDR3 region is CASSLSSGERNQPQHF. In DNA form, the CDR3 reads TGTGCCAGCAGTTTAAGTTCGGGGGAACGCAATCAGCCCCAGCATTTT.

J is TRBJ2-3 and V is TRBV7-3; 13 bases are shared with TRBD2. This CDR3 spans 14 amino acids. Unmatched junction bases numbered 6, after V lost 11 bases and J lost 4 bases. The germline gives CDR1 SGHTA, CDR2 FQGTGA. The CDR3 sequence is CASRTSGRSDTQYF. In DNA form, the CDR3 reads TGTGCCTCCCGGACTAGCGGGAGATCAGATACGCAGTATTTT.

V usage is TRBV7-8 and J usage is TRBJ1-2; no definite D call. V shed 2 bases and J shed 1 base, with 8 bases lying between them. The CDR3 contains 14 residues. CDR1 and CDR2 (germline): SGHVS, FQNEAQ. The CDR3, as DNA: TGTGCCAGCAGCTTAAATGGGTTTAACTATGGCTACACCTTC. Amino acids: CASSLNGFNYGYTF.